The rows below give T cell receptor beta chains drawn from one sample of a study of CD8+ T cells in alopecia areata. Sequenced by immunoSEQ multiplex PCR; TCRdb stores in-frame clones only, minus some. This sample has around 180,000 clones; 64% occur once, and the top ten carry about 1.3%. This sample comprised CD4+ T cells sorted from blood, obtained around week 50, from a patient treated with tofacitinib. These receptors all stem from a human donor with alopecia areata. The CDR3 runs from the conserved cysteine through the conserved F or W. D genes are given only for firm matches. Size is stated for part of the rows, as once, few or many counts, or as a class when the clone is expanded.

clone_size: few; v_call: TRBV6-1; d_call: NA; cdr3_aa: CASRREYSGNTIYF
clone_size: NA; v_call: TRBV5-4; d_call: TRBD1; cdr3_aa: CASSLVGTVSSSYNEQFF
clone_size: few; v_call: TRBV29-1; d_call: NA; cdr3_aa: CSVQGGTEAFF
clone_size: NA; v_call: TRBV11-2; d_call: NA; cdr3_aa: CASRGGGPDTQYF
clone_size: few; v_call: TRBV4-1; d_call: TRBD2; cdr3_aa: CASSQEPPSGAPQYF
clone_size: NA; v_call: TRBV29-1; d_call: NA; cdr3_aa: CSVRGLGVYEQYF
clone_size: NA; v_call: TRBV5-1; d_call: NA; cdr3_aa: CASSGSGSTDTQYF
clone_size: NA; v_call: TRBV20-1; d_call: NA; cdr3_aa: CSARGRETQYF
clone_size: NA; v_call: TRBV29-1; d_call: NA; cdr3_aa: CSAIGTEYGYTF
clone_size: NA; v_call: TRBV10-3; d_call: NA; cdr3_aa: CAISVEGYEQYF
clone_size: NA; v_call: TRBV15; d_call: NA; cdr3_aa: CATSRVAQPQHF
clone_size: NA; v_call: TRBV4-3; d_call: NA; cdr3_aa: CASSQGGPTPNYGYTF